The clone carrying this T cell receptor beta chain was seen just once. The assay was immunoSEQ multiplex PCR, and TCRdb's table has in-frame clones only and misses some. Of approximately 150,000 clones listed, under 90% are singletons. This specimen comes from a study of blood T cell repertoires in COVID-19. Study background: T cells, B-cell-depleted T cells, or PBMCs supplied cDNA or gDNA.

J lost 6 bases, V lost 4 bases, and 8 bases had no gene match. This CDR3 spans 15 amino acids. Germline V gene lookup returns CDR1 SGHTA and CDR2 FQGTGA. This sequence was found in a man between 65 and 80 years old who had recovered from COVID-19. Sequencing used peripheral blood. The chain couples TRBV7-3 to TRBJ2-2; TRBD2 matches at 7 bases. Here the CDR3 reads CASSSSGSGAGELFF. The CDR3 DNA reads as TGTGCCAGCAGCTCTAGCGGTTCTGGGGCCGGGGAGCTGTTTTTT.